Detailed here is one T cell receptor (beta chain). The data originate from a study of blood T cell repertoires in COVID-19. Study summary: The cDNA or gDNA used as material had been derived from T cells, B-cell-depleted T cells, or PBMCs.

Original methodology: By means of reference gene primer amplification, nucleated cell counts were estimated. TCRdb keeps only in-frame clones here, not all; method: immunoSEQ multiplex PCR. The V and J calls and clone size were taken over from that table, and D and trimming were inferred from the DNA. The sample includes over 150,000 clones, over 80% seen only once; the top ten take less than 3.5%. J gave up 3 bases and V 5 bases, and 5 bases lay outside the gene matches. The V gene's germline CDR1 is SGHAT and CDR2 FQNNGV. The CDR3 is 14 residues long. Sequences were obtained from peripheral blood. The origin of this receptor is a woman aged 55-75 years with acute or convalescent COVID-19. The V and J genes are TRBV11-2 and TRBJ1-1; the match to TRBD1 covers 8 bases. CDR3 nucleotides: TGTGCCAGCAGCGTCAGGGGGCGGGACACTGAAGCTTTCTTT. Amino acid sequence: CASSVRGRDTEAFF.